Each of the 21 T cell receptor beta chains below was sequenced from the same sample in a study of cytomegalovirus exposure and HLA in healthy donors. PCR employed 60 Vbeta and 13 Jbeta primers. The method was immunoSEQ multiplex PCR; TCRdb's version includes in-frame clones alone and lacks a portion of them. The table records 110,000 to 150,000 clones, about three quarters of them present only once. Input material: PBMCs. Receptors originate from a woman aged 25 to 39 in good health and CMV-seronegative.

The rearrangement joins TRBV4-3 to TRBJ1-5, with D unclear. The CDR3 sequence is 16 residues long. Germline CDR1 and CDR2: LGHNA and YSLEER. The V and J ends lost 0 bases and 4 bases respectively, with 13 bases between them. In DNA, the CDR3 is TGCGCCAGCAGCCAAGATACCTCTAGGTTAAATCAGCCCCAGCATTTT. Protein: CASSQDTSRLNQPQHF.

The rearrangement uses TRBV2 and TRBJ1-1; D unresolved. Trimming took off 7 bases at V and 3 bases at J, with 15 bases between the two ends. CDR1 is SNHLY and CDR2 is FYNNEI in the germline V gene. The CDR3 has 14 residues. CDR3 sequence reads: CASIQREGYTEAFF. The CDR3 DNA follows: TGTGCCAGCATTCAAAGGGAGGGTTACACTGAAGCTTTCTTT.

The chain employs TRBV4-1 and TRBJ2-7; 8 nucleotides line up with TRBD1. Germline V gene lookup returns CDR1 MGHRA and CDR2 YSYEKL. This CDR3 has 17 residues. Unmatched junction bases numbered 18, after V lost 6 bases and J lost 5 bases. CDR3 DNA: TGCGCCAGCAGTCTCAATCCGGGACAGGAACCACGCCACGAGCAGTACTTC. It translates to CASSLNPGQEPRHEQYF.

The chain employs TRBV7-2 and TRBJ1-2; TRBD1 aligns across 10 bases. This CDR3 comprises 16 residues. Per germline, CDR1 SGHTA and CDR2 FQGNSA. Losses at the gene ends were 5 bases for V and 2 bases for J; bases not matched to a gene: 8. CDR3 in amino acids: CASSPSGQGRNYGYTF. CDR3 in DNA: TGTGCCAGCAGCCCATCGGGACAGGGGAGAAACTATGGCTACACCTTC.

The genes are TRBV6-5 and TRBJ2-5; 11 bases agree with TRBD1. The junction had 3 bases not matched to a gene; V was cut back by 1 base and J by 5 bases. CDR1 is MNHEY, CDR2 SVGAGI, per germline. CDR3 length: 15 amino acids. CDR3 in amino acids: CASSYWTGGDETQYF. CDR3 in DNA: TGTGCCAGCAGTTACTGGACAGGGGGCGACGAGACCCAGTACTTC.

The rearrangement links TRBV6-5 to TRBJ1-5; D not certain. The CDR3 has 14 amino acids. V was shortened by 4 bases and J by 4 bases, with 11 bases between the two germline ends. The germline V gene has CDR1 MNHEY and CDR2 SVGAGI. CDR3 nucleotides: TGTGCCAGCAGTTTGGCCGGGTCGAATCAGCCCCAGCATTTT. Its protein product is CASSLAGSNQPQHF.

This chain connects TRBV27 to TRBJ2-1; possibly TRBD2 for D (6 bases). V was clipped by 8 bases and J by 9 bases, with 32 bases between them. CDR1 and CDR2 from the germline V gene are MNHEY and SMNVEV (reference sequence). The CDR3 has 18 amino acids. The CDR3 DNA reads TGTGCCAGCGGACCCCTTCGTCGGATCAGGGTCCGGCGGGGTGAGCAGTTCTTC. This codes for CASGPLRRIRVRRGEQFF.

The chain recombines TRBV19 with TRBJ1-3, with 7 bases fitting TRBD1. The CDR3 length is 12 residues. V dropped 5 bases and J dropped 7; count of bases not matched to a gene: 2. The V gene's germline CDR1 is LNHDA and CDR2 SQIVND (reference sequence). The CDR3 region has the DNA TGTGCCAGTAGTGCGACAGGGAACACCATATATTTT. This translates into CASSATGNTIYF.

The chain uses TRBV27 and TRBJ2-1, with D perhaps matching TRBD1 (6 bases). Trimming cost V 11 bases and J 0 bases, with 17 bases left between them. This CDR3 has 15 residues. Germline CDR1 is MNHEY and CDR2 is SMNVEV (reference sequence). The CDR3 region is CAVNPEGGSYNEQFF. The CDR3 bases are TGTGCCGTCAATCCCGAAGGGGGCTCCTACAATGAGCAGTTCTTC.

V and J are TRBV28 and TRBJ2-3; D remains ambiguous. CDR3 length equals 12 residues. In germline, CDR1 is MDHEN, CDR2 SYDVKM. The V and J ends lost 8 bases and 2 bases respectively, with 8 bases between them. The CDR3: CASHSYTDTQYF. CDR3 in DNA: TGTGCCAGCCACAGCTACACAGATACGCAGTATTTT.

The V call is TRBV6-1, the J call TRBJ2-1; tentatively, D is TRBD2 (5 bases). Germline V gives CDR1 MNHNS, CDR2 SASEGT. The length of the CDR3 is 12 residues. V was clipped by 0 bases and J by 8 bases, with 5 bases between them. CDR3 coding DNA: TGTGCCAGCAGTGAAGCGAGGGATGAGCAGTTCTTC. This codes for CASSEARDEQFF.

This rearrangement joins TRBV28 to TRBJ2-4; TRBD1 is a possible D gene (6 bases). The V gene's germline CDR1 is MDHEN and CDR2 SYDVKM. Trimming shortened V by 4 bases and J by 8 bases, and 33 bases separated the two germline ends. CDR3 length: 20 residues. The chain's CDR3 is CASSSVPFTGSTSGWDIQYF. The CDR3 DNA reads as TGTGCCAGCAGTTCCGTCCCCTTCACAGGGTCCACTTCGGGATGGGACATTCAGTACTTC.

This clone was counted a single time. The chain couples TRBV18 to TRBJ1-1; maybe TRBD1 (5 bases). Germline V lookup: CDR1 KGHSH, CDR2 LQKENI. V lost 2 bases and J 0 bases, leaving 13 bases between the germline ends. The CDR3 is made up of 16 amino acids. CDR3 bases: TGTGCCAGCTCACCAAATAGGGGCGGGATGAACACTGAAGCTTTCTTT. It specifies CASSPNRGGMNTEAFF. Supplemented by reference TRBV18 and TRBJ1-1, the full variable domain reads NAGVMQNPRHLVRRRGQEARLRCSPMKGHSHVYWYRQLPEEGLKFMVYLQKENIIDESGMPKERFSAEFPKEGPSILRIQQVVRGDSAAYFCASSPNRGGMNTEAFFGQGTRLTVV.

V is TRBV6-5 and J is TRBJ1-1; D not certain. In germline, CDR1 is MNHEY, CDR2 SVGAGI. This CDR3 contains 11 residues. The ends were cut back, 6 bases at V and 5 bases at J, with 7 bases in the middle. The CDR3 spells CASSLGTEAFF. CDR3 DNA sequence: TGTGCCAGCAGCCTAGGAACTGAAGCTTTCTTT.

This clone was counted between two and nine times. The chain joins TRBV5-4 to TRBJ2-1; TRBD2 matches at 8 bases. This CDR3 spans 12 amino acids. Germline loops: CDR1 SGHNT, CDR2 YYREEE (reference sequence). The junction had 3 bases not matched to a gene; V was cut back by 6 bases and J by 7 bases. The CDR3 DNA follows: TGTGCCAGCACTAGCGGGTCTAATGAGCAGTTCTTC. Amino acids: CASTSGSNEQFF.

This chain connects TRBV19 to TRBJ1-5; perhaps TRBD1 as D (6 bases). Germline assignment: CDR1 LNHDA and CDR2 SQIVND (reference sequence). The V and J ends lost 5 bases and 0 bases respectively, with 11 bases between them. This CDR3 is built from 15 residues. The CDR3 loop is CASSVRTDSNQPQHF. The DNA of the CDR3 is TGTGCCAGTAGTGTAAGGACAGATAGCAATCAGCCCCAGCATTTT.

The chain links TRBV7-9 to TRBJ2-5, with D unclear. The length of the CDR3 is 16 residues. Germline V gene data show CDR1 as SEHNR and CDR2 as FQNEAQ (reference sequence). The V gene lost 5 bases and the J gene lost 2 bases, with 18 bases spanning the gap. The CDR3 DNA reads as TGTGCCAGCAGCCCCCGGGTAGGAACTCCGCAAGAGACCCAGTACTTC. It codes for CASSPRVGTPQETQYF.

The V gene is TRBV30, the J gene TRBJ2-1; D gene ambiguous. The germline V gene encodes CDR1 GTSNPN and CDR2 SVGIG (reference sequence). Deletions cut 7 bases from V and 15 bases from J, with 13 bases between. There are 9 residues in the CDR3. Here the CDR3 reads CALTPPGFF. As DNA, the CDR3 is TGTGCCTTAACTCCCCCCGGGTTCTTC. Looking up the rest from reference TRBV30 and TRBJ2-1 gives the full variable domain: SQTIHQWPATLVQPVGSPLSLECTVEGTSNPNLYWYRQAAGRGLQLLFYSVGIGQISSEVPQNLSASRPQDRQFILSSKKLLLSDSGFYLCALTPPGFFGPGTRLTVL.

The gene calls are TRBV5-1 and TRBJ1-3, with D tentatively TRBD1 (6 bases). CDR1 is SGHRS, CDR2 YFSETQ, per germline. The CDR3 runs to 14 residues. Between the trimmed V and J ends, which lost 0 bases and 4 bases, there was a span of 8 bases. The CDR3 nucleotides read TGCGCCAGCAGCTTGGTGGGGGCAGGAAACACCATATATTTT. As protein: CASSLVGAGNTIYF.

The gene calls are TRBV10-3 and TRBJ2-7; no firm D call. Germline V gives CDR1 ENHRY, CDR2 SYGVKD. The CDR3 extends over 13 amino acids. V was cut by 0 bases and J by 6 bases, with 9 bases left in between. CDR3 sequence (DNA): TGTGCCATCAGTGAGTCTGAATTTAGCGAGCAGTACTTC. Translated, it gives CAISESEFSEQYF.

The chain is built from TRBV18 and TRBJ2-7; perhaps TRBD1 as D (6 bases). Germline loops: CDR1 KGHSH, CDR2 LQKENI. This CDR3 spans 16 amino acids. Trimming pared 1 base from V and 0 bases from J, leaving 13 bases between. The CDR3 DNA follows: TGTGCCAGCTCACCACTAGGGACACAAAGCTCCTACGAGCAGTACTTC. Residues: CASSPLGTQSSYEQYF.